The text below deals with one TCR beta chain. Its antigen is undetermined. TCRdb's copy holds only in-frame clones and misses some; the assay was immunoSEQ multiplex PCR. This table holds approximately 70,000 clones, about 95% found once. This record belongs to a study of cytomegalovirus exposure and HLA in healthy donors. Study-wide results and caveats: According to reports, the classifier identified cytomegalovirus status with high specificity and sensitivity.

Between the trimmed V and J ends, which lost 5 bases and 4 bases, there was a span of 13 bases. The CDR3 runs to 15 residues. CDR1 is SGHRS, CDR2 YFSETQ, per germline. Sequenced material: PBMCs. This TCR was sampled from a woman between 18 and 30 years old in good health and CMV-seronegative. The chain employs TRBV5-1 and TRBJ1-6, with D possibly being TRBD1 (5 bases). CDR3 amino acids: CASRAGGEYNSPLHF. The CDR3 DNA is TGCGCCAGCAGGGCTGGAGGGGAGTATAATTCACCCCTCCACTTT.